The rows below give T cell receptor beta chains drawn from one sample of a study of T cells in Graves' hyperthyroidism and ophthalmopathy. TCRdb redid the calling of the multiplex PCR reads with MiXCR, one entry per CDR3 protein. The data show hundreds of thousands of distinct CDR3 sequences, with approximately 42% seen just once and less than 8.5% held by the top ten. The material sequenced was peripheral blood or thyroid tissue (not recorded which). The receptors come from an adult man with Graves' disease, either hyperthyroidism or ophthalmopathy (not recorded which). CDR3s include the opening cysteine and the closing phenylalanine or tryptophan. A D gene is named only where the DNA matches it firmly. A row's size may be missing; if present it is once, few, many or a size class.

size,V,J,D,CDR3,DNA
.,TRBV20-1,TRBJ2-7,TRBD1,CSARSTDRALQQYF,TGCAGTGCTAGATCCACCGACAGGGCCCTGCAGCAGTACTTC
many,TRBV10-3,TRBJ1-6,.,CAISVAGVNSPLHF,TGTGCCATCAGTGTTGCAGGGGTTAATTCACCCCTCCACTTT
.,TRBV6-4,TRBJ1-2,.,CASSDLGRSAYGYTF,TGTGCCAGCAGTGACCTAGGACGTAGTGCCTATGGCTACACCTTC
.,TRBV25-1,TRBJ1-6,TRBD1,CASRGDSDSPLHF,TGTGCCAGCCGAGGGGACAGTGATTCACCCCTCCACTTT
.,TRBV7-8,TRBJ2-6,.,CASSLDGGGSSGANVLTF,TGTGCCAGCAGCTTAGACGGAGGGGGGAGCTCTGGGGCCAACGTCCTGACTTTC
.,TRBV6-6,TRBJ1-2,.,CASSYSQAGGYTF,TGTGCCAGCAGTTACTCCCAGGCGGGAGGCTACACCTTC
many,TRBV7-9,TRBJ2-7,.,CASGSRYEQYF,TGTGCCAGCGGCAGCCGCTACGAGCAGTACTTC
.,TRBV12-3/TRBV12-4,TRBJ1-2,TRBD1,CASSLWTGDGYTF,TGTGCCAGCAGTTTGTGGACAGGGGATGGCTACACCTTC
many,TRBV12-3/TRBV12-4,TRBJ1-2,.,CASSFVGGNYGYTF,TGTGCCAGCAGTTTCGTTGGCGGAAACTATGGCTACACCTTC
.,TRBV7-3,TRBJ1-2,TRBD1,CASSQPGQDLYGYTF,TGCGCCAGCAGCCAGCCGGGACAGGACCTCTATGGCTACACCTTC
.,TRBV5-1,TRBJ2-7,.,CASSFRQSYEQYF,TGCGCCAGCAGCTTTAGACAGTCTTACGAGCAGTACTTC
.,TRBV7-9,TRBJ1-1,.,CASSLNQGITEAFF,TGTGCCAGCAGCTTAAACCAGGGGATCACTGAAGCTTTCTTT
few,TRBV6-5,TRBJ1-6,.,CASSYGWDSPLHF,TGTGCCAGCAGTTACGGGTGGGATTCACCCCTCCACTTT
.,TRBV11-2,TRBJ2-5,.,CASSWSGTQYF,TGTGCCAGCAGTTGGAGTGGGACCCAGTACTTC
.,TRBV20-1,TRBJ1-1,TRBD1,CSARTQGQGGEAFF,TGCAGTGCTAGGACACAGGGACAGGGGGGGGAAGCTTTCTTT
.,TRBV5-1,TRBJ1-1,TRBD1,CASSFQGAQSAEAFF,TGCGCCAGCAGCTTCCAGGGGGCGCAAAGCGCTGAAGCTTTCTTT
once,TRBV11-2,TRBJ2-5,.,CASSLGVFQETQYF,TGTGCCAGCAGCTTGGGGGTCTTTCAAGAGACCCAGTACTTC
.,TRBV13,TRBJ1-5,.,CASSLGGEGGNQTQHF,TGTGCCAGCAGCTTAGGCGGGGAGGGGGGCAATCAGACCCAGCATTTT
few,TRBV11-2,TRBJ1-3,.,CASSKQGNTIYF,TGTGCCAGCAGCAAACAAGGAAACACCATATATTTT
few,TRBV9,TRBJ1-2,TRBD1,CASSPRQGGNGYTF,TGTGCCAGCAGCCCCCGACAGGGGGGAAATGGCTACACCTTC
.,TRBV7-2,TRBJ1-1,.,CASSLSPQVTEAFF,TGTGCCAGCAGCTTATCCCCACAGGTCACTGAAGCTTTCTTT
.,TRBV7-9,TRBJ2-6,TRBD1,CASSPRTGTNSGANGLTF,TGTGCCAGCAGCCCCCGGACAGGGACCAACTCTGGGGCCAACGGCCTGACTTTC
many,TRBV7-9,TRBJ1-6,.,CASSPGRGYSPLHF,TGTGCCAGCAGCCCCGGCCGGGGGTATTCACCCCTCCACTTT
.,TRBV24-1,TRBJ1-5,TRBD1,CATSYSRQGGQPQHF,TGTGCCACCAGTTACTCGAGGCAGGGGGGTCAGCCCCAGCATTTT
.,TRBV29-1,TRBJ1-2,.,CSGTMRGYGYTF,TGCAGCGGGACGATGAGGGGTTATGGCTACACCTTC
many,TRBV19,TRBJ1-2,.,CASSVTGHHGYTF,TGTGCCAGTAGTGTGACAGGCCATCATGGCTACACCTTC
many,TRBV20-1,TRBJ2-5,.,CSAWGVRETQYF,TGCAGTGCTTGGGGGGTCCGAGAGACCCAGTACTTC
.,TRBV10-3,TRBJ2-5,.,CAIRENGGNQETQYF,TGTGCCATCAGGGAAAACGGGGGAAACCAAGAGACCCAGTACTTC
.,TRBV10-3,TRBJ1-1,TRBD1,CAISVDRGLRTEAFF,TGTGCCATCAGTGTAGACAGGGGCTTGAGGACTGAAGCTTTCTTT